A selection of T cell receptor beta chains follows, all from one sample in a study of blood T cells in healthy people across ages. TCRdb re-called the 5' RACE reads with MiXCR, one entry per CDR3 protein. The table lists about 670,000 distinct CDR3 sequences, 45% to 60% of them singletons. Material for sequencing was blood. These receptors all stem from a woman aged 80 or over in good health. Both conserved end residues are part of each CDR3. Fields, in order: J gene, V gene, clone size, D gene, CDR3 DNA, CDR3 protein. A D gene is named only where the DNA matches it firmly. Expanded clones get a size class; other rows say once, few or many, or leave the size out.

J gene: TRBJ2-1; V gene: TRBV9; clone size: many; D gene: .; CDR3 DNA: TGTGCCAGCAGCGTAGCGGAGAGCTCCTACAATGAGCAGTTCTTC; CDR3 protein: CASSVAESSYNEQFF
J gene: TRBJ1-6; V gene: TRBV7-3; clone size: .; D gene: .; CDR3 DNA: TGTACCAGCAGCCTCCCCGGGACGAACAATTCACCCCTCCACTTT; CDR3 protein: CTSSLPGTNNSPLHF
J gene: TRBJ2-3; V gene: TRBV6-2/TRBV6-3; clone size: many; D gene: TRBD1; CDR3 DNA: TGTGCCAGCAGTTGGGGGACAGCGGCAGATACGCAGTATTTT; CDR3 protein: CASSWGTAADTQYF
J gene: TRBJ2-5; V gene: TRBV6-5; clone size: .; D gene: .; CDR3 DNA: TGTGCCAGCAGTTCTGGCGGTGGGCTCCAAGAGACCCAGTACTTC; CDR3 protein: CASSSGGGLQETQYF
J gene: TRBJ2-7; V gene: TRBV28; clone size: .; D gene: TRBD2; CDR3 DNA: TGTGCCAGCAGTTTAAAAACCGGGACTAGCGTCGACGAGCAGTACTTC; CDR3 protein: CASSLKTGTSVDEQYF
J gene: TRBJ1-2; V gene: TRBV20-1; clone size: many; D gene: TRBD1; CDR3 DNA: TGCAGTGCTAGAAGGACAGGGGGCTACACCTTC; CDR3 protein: CSARRTGGYTF
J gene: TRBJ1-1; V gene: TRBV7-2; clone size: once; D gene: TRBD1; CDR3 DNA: TGTGCCAGCAGCCCAACACAGGGGTGGCCTGAAGCTTTCTTT; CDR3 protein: CASSPTQGWPEAFF
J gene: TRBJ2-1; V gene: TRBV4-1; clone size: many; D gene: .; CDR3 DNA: TGTGCCAGCAGTCTTAGCAGTAATGAGCAGTTCTTC; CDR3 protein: CASSLSSNEQFF
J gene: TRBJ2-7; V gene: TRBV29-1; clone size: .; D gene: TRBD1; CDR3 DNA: TGCAGCGTTGGAGACAGGGGAGCCTACGAGCAGTACTTC; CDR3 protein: CSVGDRGAYEQYF
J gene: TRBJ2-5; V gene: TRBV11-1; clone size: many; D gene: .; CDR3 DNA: TGTGCCAGCAGTATGGACAGCCAAGAGACCCAGTACTTC; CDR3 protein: CASSMDSQETQYF
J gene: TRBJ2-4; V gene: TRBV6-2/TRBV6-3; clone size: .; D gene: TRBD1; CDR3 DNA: TGTGCCAGCGGACAGGGGACCATTCAGTACTTC; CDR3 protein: CASGQGTIQYF
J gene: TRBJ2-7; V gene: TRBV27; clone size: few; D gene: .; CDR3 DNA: TGTGCCAGCAGTTCCAGGAGGGGCGAGCAGTACTTC; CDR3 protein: CASSSRRGEQYF
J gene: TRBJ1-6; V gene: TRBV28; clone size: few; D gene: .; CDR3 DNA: TGTGCCAGCAGTTTCCCGGGGGTTGGGAATTCACCCCTCCACTTT; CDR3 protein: CASSFPGVGNSPLHF
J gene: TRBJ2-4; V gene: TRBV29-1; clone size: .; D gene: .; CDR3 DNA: TGCAGCGTTGACGGCGGGGCGAGGGGCAAAAACATTCAGTACTTC; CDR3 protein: CSVDGGARGKNIQYF
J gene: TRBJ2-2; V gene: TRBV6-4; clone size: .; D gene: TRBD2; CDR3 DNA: TGTGCCAGCAGTGACTCGCTACCTCGGGGGGACACCGGGGAGCTGTTTTTT; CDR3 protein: CASSDSLPRGDTGELFF
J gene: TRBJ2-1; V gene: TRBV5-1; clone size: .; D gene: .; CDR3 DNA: TGCGCCAGCAGCTTTGGGTTTTTAGCTGAGCAGTTCTTC; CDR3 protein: CASSFGFLAEQFF
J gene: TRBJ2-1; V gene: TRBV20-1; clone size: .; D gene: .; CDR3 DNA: TGCAGTGCTAACCCCACTAGTTCTTCGGCGTACAATGAGCAGTTCTTC; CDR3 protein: CSANPTSSSAYNEQFF
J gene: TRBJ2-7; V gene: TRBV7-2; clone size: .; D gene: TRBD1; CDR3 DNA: TGTGCCAGCCGGGGACAGGGGGAAACCTACGAGCAGTACTTC; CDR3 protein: CASRGQGETYEQYF
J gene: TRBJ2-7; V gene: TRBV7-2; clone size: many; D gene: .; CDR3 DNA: TGTGCCAGCAGCTTTTACGTGAGCTCCTACGAGCAGTACTTC; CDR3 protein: CASSFYVSSYEQYF
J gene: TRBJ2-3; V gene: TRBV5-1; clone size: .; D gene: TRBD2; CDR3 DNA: TGCGCCAGCAGATATAGCGGGGACCCTAGCACAGATACGCAGTATTTT; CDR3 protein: CASRYSGDPSTDTQYF
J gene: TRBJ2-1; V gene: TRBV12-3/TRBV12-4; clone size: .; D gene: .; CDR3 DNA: TGTGCCAGCACCGTGACAGGATACAATGAGCAGTTCTTC; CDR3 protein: CASTVTGYNEQFF
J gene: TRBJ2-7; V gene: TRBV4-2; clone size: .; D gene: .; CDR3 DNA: TGTGCCAGCAGGAAGAGCCACGGACAGCCCTACGAGCAGTACTTC; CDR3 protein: CASRKSHGQPYEQYF
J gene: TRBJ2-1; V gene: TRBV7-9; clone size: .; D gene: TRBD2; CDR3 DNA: TGTGCCAGCAGCCTGGGACTAACGGGAGTCTACAATGAGCAGTTCTTC; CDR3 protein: CASSLGLTGVYNEQFF
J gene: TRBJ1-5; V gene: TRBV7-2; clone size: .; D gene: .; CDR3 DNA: TGTGCCAGCAGCCCATTAGACGCCCAGCATTTT; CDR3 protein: CASSPLDAQHF
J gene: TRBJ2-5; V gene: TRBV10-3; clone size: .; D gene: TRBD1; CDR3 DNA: TGTGCCATCAGTGAGTCGACAGGGGCTCAAGAGACCCAGTACTTC; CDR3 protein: CAISESTGAQETQYF
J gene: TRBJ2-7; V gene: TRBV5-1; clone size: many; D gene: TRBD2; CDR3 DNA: TGCGCCAGCCAACCGATGGCGGGAGCTAACGAGCAGTACTTC; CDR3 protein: CASQPMAGANEQYF
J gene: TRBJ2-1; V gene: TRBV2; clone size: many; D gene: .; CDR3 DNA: TGTGCCAGCACAGGACTCTTCGATGAGCAGTTCTTC; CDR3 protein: CASTGLFDEQFF
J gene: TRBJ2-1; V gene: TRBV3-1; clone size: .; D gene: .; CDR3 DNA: TGTGCCAGCAGCCAAGGTCCCGCGACCTACAATGAGCAGTTCTTC; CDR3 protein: CASSQGPATYNEQFF